This TCR beta chain was captured in a study of cytomegalovirus exposure and HLA in healthy donors. Whole-study findings and limits: The HLA-A and HLA-B alleles of most subjects were reportedly predicted accurately from TCR beta sequences. The authors enumerated over 150 TCR beta chains as linked to cytomegalovirus. Most CMV-associated TCR beta chains were later found to appear HLA-restricted.

The V gene's germline CDR1 is SNHLY and CDR2 FYNNEI. CDR3 size: 16 residues. J was trimmed by 6 bases and V by 6 bases; bases with no gene match: 10. With respect to this clone: The target antigen is unknown.

The PCR used 60 Vbeta and 13 Jbeta primers. Methods used by the authors: In a later analysis, the count reached some 73 million unique TCR beta chains, with about 11 million shared. Some clones are missing from TCRdb's copy, which holds only in-frame ones; the method was immunoSEQ multiplex PCR. The DNA gave D and trimming, while V, J and clone size come from that table. The table records approximately 170,000 clones, more than 65% of them present only once. The material sequenced was PBMCs. The rearrangement uses TRBV2 and TRBJ2-3; 12 nucleotides agree with TRBD1. The clonotype was recovered from a male donor in good health and CMV-seronegative. The CDR3 region has the DNA TGTGCCAGCAGGAGTCGAGGGGACAGGGGGCTTGATACGCAGTATTTT. Its protein is CASRSRGDRGLDTQYF. Complete variable domain (other parts from reference TRBV2 and TRBJ2-3): EPEVTQTPSHQVTQMGQEVILRCVPISNHLYFYWYRQILGQKVEFLVSFYNNEISEKSEIFDDQFSVERPDGSNFTLKIRSTKLEDSAMYFCASRSRGDRGLDTQYFGPGTRLTVL.